The count of the clone carrying this TCR beta chain is one. The protocol was immunoSEQ multiplex PCR, while the TCRdb copy is restricted to in-frame clones and leaves out a portion. The table includes 850,000 to 1,200,000 clones, more than 65% detected once. The data were taken from a study of shared clonotypes between healthy human individuals. Study background: Serving as donors were two women and three men, whose ages spanned 18 to 49.

The CDR3 contains 17 residues. Per the germline V gene, CDR1 is WSHSY and CDR2 is SAAADI. Trimming took 7 bases from V and 5 from J; bases not matched to a gene: 14. This TCR derives from a man in his late teens or twenties in good health. The chain carries TRBV10-2 and TRBJ2-2; TRBD2 matches 9 bases. The sequenced sample consisted of memory CD4+ T cells sorted from blood. The subset here: CD45RA-negative fraction. Written as DNA, the CDR3 is TGCGCCAGCACCCAGACCGGTCGGCTAGCGGGAACCGGGGAGCTGTTTTTT. The encoded protein is CASTQTGRLAGTGELFF.